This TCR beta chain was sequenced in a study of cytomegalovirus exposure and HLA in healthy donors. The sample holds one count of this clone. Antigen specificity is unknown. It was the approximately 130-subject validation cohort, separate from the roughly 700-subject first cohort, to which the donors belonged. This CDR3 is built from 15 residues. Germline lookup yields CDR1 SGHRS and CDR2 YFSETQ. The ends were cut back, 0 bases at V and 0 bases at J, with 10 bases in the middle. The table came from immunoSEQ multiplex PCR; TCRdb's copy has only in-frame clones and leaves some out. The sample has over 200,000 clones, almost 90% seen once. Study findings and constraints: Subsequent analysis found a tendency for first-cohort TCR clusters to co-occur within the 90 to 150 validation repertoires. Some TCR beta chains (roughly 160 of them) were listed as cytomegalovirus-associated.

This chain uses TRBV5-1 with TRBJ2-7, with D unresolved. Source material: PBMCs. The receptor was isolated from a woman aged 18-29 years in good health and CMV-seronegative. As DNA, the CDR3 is TGCGCCAGCAGCTTGGCGGTACAGAACTCCTACGAGCAGTACTTC. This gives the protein CASSLAVQNSYEQYF. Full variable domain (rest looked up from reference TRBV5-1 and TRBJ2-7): KAGVTQTPRYLIKTRGQQVTLSCSPISGHRSVSWYQQTPGQGLQFLFEYFSETQRNKGNFPGRFSGRQFSNSRSEMNVSTLELGDSALYLCASSLAVQNSYEQYFGPGTRLTVT.